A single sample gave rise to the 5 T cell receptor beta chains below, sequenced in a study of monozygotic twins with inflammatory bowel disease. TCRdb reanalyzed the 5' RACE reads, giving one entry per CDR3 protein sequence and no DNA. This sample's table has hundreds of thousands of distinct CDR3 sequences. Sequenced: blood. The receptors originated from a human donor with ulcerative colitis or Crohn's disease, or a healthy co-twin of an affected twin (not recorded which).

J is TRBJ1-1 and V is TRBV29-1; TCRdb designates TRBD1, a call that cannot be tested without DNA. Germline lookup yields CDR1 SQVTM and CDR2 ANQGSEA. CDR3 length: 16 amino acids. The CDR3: CSVLGGPAERNTEAFF.

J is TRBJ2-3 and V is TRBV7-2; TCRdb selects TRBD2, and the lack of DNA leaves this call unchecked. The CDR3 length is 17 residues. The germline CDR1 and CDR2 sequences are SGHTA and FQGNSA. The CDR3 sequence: CASSSGTSGVPRITQYF.

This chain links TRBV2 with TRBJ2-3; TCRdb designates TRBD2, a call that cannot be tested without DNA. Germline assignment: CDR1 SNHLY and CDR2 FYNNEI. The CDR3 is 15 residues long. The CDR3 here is CASNAVGGGSDTQYF.

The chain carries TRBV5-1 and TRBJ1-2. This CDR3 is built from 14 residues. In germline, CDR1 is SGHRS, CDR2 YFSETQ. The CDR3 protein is CASSIGTTNYGYTF.

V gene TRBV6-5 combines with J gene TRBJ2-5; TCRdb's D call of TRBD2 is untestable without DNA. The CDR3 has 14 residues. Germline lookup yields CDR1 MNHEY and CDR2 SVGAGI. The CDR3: CASTGGTSHETQYF.